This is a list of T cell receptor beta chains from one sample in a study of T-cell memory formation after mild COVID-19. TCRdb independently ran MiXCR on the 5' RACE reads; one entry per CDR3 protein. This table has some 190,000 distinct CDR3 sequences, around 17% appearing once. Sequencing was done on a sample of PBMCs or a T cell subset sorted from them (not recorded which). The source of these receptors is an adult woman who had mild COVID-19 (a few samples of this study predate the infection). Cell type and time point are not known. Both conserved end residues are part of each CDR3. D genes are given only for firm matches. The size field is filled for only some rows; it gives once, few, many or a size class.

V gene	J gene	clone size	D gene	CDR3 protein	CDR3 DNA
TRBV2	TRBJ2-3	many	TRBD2	CASSDRGGTDTQYF	TGTGCCAGCAGCGACCGGGGGGGCACAGATACGCAGTATTTT
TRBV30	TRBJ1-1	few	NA	CAWSREVTKNTEAFF	TGTGCCTGGAGTAGAGAAGTGACCAAAAACACTGAAGCTTTCTTT
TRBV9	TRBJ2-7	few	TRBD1	CASSVGNRGSYEQYF	TGTGCCAGCAGCGTAGGTAACAGGGGGTCCTACGAGCAGTACTTC
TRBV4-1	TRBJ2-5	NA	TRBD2	CASSQELVSGTQETQYF	TGCGCCAGCAGCCAAGAACTCGTAAGCGGGACTCAAGAGACCCAGTACTTC
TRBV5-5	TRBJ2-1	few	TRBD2	CASSGGLVNSYNEQFF	TGTGCCAGCAGCGGGGGACTAGTGAACTCCTACAATGAGCAGTTCTTC
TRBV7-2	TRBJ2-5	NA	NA	CASSSKALGETQYF	TGTGCCAGCAGCTCAAAGGCCCTTGGAGAGACCCAGTACTTC
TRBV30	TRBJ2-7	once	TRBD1	CACNTGGRAQQYF	TGTGCCTGCAACACAGGGGGCCGGGCGCAGCAGTACTTC
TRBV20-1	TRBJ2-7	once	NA	CSARDLGGYEQYF	TGCAGTGCTAGAGACCTAGGAGGGTACGAGCAGTACTTC
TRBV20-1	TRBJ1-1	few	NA	CSARDYRRLNTEAFF	TGCAGTGCTAGAGATTACCGGAGATTGAACACTGAAGCTTTCTTT
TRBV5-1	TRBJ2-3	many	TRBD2	CASSTARGALGDTQYF	TGCGCCAGCAGCACGGCGCGGGGGGCCCTGGGAGATACGCAGTATTTT
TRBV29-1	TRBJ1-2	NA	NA	CSGISDGTYGYTF	TGCAGCGGTATCTCGGACGGAACGTATGGCTACACCTTC
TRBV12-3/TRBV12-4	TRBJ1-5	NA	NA	CASTSQGYQPQHF	TGTGCCAGCACATCCCAGGGATATCAGCCCCAGCATTTT
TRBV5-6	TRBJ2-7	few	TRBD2	CASRRGLAGRSYEQYF	TGTGCCAGCAGGCGGGGACTAGCGGGGCGCTCCTACGAGCAGTACTTC
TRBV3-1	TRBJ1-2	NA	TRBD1	CASSQVRRTGFYGYTF	TGTGCCAGCAGCCAAGTCCGTCGGACAGGGTTCTATGGCTACACCTTC
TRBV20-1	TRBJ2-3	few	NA	CSARGVGGPDTQYF	TGCAGTGCTAGAGGGGTTGGGGGTCCAGATACGCAGTATTTT
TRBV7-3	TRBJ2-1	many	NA	CASSPGSYNEQFF	TGTGCCAGCAGCCCCGGCTCATACAATGAGCAGTTCTTC
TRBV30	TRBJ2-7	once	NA	CAGTGPGNEQYF	TGTGCCGGTACGGGGCCGGGAAACGAGCAGTACTTC
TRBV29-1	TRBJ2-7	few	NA	CSVEGDQSDEQYF	TGCAGCGTTGAAGGCGATCAGTCGGACGAGCAGTACTTC
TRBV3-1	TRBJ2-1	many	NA	CASSFSEYEQFF	TGTGCCAGCAGCTTTAGTGAGTATGAGCAGTTCTTC
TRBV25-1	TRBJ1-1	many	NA	CASSQTRTEAFF	TGTGCCAGCAGCCAGACTAGAACTGAAGCTTTCTTT
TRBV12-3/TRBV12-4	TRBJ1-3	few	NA	CASSLWGSSGNTIYF	TGTGCCAGCAGTTTGTGGGGTTCCTCTGGAAACACCATATATTTT
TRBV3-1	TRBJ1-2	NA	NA	CASSHRDSDRGYTF	TGTGCCAGCAGCCACCGGGACTCCGATCGTGGCTACACCTTC
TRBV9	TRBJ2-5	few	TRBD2	CASSVALGRGETQYF	TGTGCCAGCAGCGTAGCCCTCGGGAGGGGAGAGACCCAGTACTTC
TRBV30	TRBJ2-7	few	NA	CAWSVRQYYEQYF	TGTGCCTGGAGTGTACGGCAGTACTACGAGCAGTACTTC
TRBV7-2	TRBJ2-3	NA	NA	CASSSRRKSTDTQYF	TGTGCCAGCAGCTCCCGGCGAAAAAGCACAGATACGCAGTATTTT
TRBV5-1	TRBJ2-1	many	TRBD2	CASSLTSGSSYNEQFF	TGCGCCAGCAGCTTAACTAGCGGCAGCTCCTACAATGAGCAGTTCTTC
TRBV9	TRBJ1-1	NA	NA	CASSVAGDGVNTEAFF	TGTGCCAGCAGCGTAGCAGGGGATGGGGTGAACACTGAAGCTTTCTTT
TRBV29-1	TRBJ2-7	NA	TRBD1	CSVVRDRYEQYF	TGCAGCGTTGTGAGGGACAGATACGAGCAGTACTTC
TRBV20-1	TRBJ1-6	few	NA	CSARGGLTVSNSPLHF	TGCAGTGCTAGAGGCGGTTTGACAGTTTCAAATTCACCCCTCCACTTT
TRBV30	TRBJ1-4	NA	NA	CAWSVLWARGEKLFF	TGTGCCTGGAGTGTACTATGGGCTCGGGGTGAAAAACTGTTTTTT
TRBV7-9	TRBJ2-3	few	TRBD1	CASSQGADTQYF	TGTGCCAGCAGCCAGGGGGCAGATACGCAGTATTTT
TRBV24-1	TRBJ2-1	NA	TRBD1	CATSEETGGKNEQFF	TGTGCCACCAGTGAGGAGACAGGGGGCAAGAATGAGCAGTTCTTC
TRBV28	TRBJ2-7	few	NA	CASSGWTVSYEQYF	TGTGCCAGCAGTGGCTGGACGGTTTCCTACGAGCAGTACTTC
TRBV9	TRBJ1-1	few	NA	CASSSPGGPSGTEAFF	TGTGCCAGCAGTTCACCCGGGGGCCCTTCGGGGACTGAAGCTTTCTTT
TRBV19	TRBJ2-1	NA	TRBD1	CASSGGRGLSKGNEQFF	TGTGCCAGTAGTGGAGGCAGGGGGCTATCTAAGGGCAATGAGCAGTTCTTC
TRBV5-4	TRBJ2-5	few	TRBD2	CASSPGLAGNQETQYF	TGTGCCAGCAGCCCAGGACTAGCGGGGAACCAAGAGACCCAGTACTTC
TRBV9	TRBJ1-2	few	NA	CASSVGGERYGYTF	TGTGCCAGCAGCGTAGGGGGCGAGAGGTATGGCTACACCTTC
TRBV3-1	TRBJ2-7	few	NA	CASSQIPGSYEQYF	TGTGCCAGCAGCCAAATTCCGGGCTCCTACGAGCAGTACTTC
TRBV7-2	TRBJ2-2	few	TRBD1	CASRQGAQGELFF	TGTGCCAGCAGACAGGGGGCTCAGGGGGAGCTGTTTTTT
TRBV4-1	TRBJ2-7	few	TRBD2	CASSQDGSGRVEQYF	TGCGCCAGCAGCCAAGATGGTAGCGGGAGGGTCGAGCAGTACTTC
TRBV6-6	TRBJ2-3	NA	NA	CASTTPRGLKAGGHTDTQYF	TGTGCCAGCACCACCCCCAGGGGGCTGAAGGCGGGGGGTCACACAGATACGCAGTATTTT
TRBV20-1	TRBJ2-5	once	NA	CSARFGAETQYF	TGCAGTGCTAGGTTTGGTGCGGAGACCCAGTACTTC
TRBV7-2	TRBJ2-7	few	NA	CASSLQGRGQYF	TGTGCCAGCAGCTTACAGGGGAGGGGGCAGTACTTC
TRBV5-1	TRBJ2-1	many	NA	CASTGLNEQFF	TGCGCCAGCACTGGACTCAATGAGCAGTTCTTC
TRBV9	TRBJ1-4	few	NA	CASSPEAATNEKLFF	TGTGCCAGCAGCCCAGAGGCCGCAACTAATGAAAAACTGTTTTTT
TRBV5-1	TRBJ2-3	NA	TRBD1	CASSVGQGETDTQYF	TGCGCCAGCAGCGTCGGGCAGGGGGAAACAGATACGCAGTATTTT